This TCR beta chain was found in a study of T-cell reconstitution after alpha-beta-depleted transplantation in children. There are 17 residues in the CDR3. CDR1 is SGDLS and CDR2 is YYNGEE in the germline V gene. V lost 4 bases to trimming and J lost 2 bases, with 21 bases between them. The library targeted TCRbeta and was prepared with unique molecular identifiers. TCRdb independently ran MiXCR on the PCR reads; one entry per CDR3 protein. The sample includes about 640,000 distinct CDR3 sequences, roughly 17% of them seen just once. This clonotype was counted ten times or more. The receptor was isolated from a human donor who donated a stem cell graft to a child with acute myeloid leukemia. Sequencing was performed on PBMCs from the stem cell graft donor, taken from the stem cell graft. The chain carries TRBV9 and TRBJ2-5; D possibly matches TRBD1 or TRBD2 (5 bases each). As DNA, the CDR3 is TGTGCCAGCAGCCACCATCTCGGGACGCAAGTACAAGAGACCCAGTACTTC. The encoded protein is CASSHHLGTQVQETQYF.